The TCR beta chain under discussion was sequenced for a study of blood T cell repertoires in COVID-19. Study information: From the United States, Italy and Spain came samples of acute and convalescent COVID-19. PBMCs, B-cell-depleted T cells, or T cells provided the cDNA or gDNA that made up the material.

Methods used by the authors: Scientists estimated how many nucleated cells there were by amplifying reference gene primers. Data came from immunoSEQ multiplex PCR; TCRdb stores just in-frame clones and leaves some out. Clone size and V and J calls were adopted from that table, with D and trimming inferred from the DNA. The profile shows around 200,000 clones, 80% to 90% of them singletons. The CDR3 spans 16 residues. Looked up from germline, CDR1 is SGHTA and CDR2 is FQGNSA. Trimming at V came to 5 bases and at J to 6 bases, leaving 10 bases not matched to a gene. V usage is TRBV7-2 and J usage is TRBJ2-7; 13 positions agree with TRBD2. This receptor was obtained from a man aged 70 or older with active or convalescent COVID-19. The material sequenced was peripheral blood. This CDR3 reads CASSDQLAGGPVEQYF. Here the CDR3 DNA reads TGTGCCAGCAGCGACCAACTAGCGGGAGGGCCAGTCGAGCAGTACTTC.